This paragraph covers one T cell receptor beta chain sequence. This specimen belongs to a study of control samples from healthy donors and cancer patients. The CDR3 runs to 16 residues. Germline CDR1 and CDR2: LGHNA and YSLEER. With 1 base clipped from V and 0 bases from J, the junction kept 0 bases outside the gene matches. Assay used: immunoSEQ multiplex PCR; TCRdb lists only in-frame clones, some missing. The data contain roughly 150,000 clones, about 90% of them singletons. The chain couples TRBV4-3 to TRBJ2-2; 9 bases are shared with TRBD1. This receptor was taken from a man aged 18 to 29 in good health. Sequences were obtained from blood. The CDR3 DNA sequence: TGCGCCAGCAGCCAAGGGACAGGGGCGAACACCGGGGAGCTGTTTTTT. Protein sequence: CASSQGTGANTGELFF.